This T cell receptor (beta chain) was sequenced during a study of blood T cell repertoires in COVID-19. About the research overall: Acute and convalescent COVID-19 samples came from the United States, Italy and Spain.

Trimming took 5 bases from V and 5 from J; bases not matched to a gene: 4. The CDR3 sequence is 15 residues long. CDR1 and CDR2 (germline): SGHAT, FQNNGV. As originally analysed: Estimated nucleated cell counts came from reference gene primer amplification. The method was immunoSEQ multiplex PCR; TCRdb's version includes in-frame clones alone and lacks a portion of them. V, J and clone size are taken as reported in that table, and D and trimming were inferred from the DNA itself. The table includes some 190,000 clones, roughly 80% detected once. This clone was seen once. The source material was PBMCs or T cells enriched from blood (not recorded which). V and J are TRBV11-2 and TRBJ2-1, with TRBD2 matching 12 bases. The TCR sequence derives from a woman under 40 who had recovered from COVID-19. Here the CDR3 reads CASSPLAGGNNEQFF. The CDR3 DNA sequence: TGTGCCAGCAGCCCACTAGCGGGAGGTAACAATGAGCAGTTCTTC. Full variable domain (missing parts from reference TRBV11-2 and TRBJ2-1): EAGVAQSPRYKIIEKRQSVAFWCNPISGHATLYWYQQILGQGPKLLIQFQNNGVVDDSQLPKDRFSAERLKGVDSTLKIQPAKLEDSAVYLCASSPLAGGNNEQFFGPGTRLTVL.